The clone carrying this T cell receptor beta chain was counted ten times or more. Amplified regions were TCR beta CDR3 sequences from RNA transcripts. First-round RT-PCR targeting the TCR CDR3 was performed with the HTBI primer set. TCRdb processed the multiplex PCR reads anew with MiXCR; each CDR3 protein has one entry. The sample consists of over 250,000 distinct CDR3 sequences, 25% to 30% of them appearing once. The sample originates from a study of T cells in Graves' hyperthyroidism and ophthalmopathy. V was shortened by 5 bases and J by 4 bases, with 14 bases between the two germline ends. Per the germline V gene, CDR1 is MDHEN and CDR2 is SYDVKM. The CDR3 consists of 14 residues.

The rearrangement joins TRBV28 to TRBJ2-5; D is unclear. The TCR originated in a man aged 35-49 years with Graves' hyperthyroidism that later progressed to Graves' ophthalmopathy. The sample comprised blood. CDR3 DNA: TGTGCCAGCAGTACACAAGAACTGGGAGAGACCCAGTACTTC. Protein product: CASSTQELGETQYF.